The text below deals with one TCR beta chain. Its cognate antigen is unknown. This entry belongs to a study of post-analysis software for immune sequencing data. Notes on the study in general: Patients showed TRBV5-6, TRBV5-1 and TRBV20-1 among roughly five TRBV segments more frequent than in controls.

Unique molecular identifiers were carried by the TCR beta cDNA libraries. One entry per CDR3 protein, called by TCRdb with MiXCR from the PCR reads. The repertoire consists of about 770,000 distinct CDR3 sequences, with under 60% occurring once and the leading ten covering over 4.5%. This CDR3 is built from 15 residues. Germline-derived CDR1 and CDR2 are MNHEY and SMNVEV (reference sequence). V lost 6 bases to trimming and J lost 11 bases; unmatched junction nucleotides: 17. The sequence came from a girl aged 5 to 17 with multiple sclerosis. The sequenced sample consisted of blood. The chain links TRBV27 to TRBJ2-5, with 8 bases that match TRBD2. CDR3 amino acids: CASRNNGRGIDGQYF. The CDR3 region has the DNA TGTGCCAGCAGGAATAACGGGAGGGGCATCGATGGGCAGTACTTC.